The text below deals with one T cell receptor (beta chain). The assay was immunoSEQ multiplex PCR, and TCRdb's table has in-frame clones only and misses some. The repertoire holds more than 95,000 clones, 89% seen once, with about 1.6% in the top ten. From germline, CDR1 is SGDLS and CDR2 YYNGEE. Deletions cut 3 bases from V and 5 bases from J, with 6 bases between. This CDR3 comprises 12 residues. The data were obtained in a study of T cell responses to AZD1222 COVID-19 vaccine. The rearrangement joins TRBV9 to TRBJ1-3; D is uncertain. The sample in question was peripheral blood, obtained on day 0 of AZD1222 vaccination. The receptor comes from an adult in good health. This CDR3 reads CASSGQRNTIYF. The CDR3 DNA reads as TGTGCCAGCAGCGGTCAGAGAAACACCATATATTTT.